In its sample, the clone carrying this TCR beta chain was seen many times. Its antigen is not known. The sample is drawn from a study of T-cell reconstitution after alpha-beta-depleted transplantation in children. Findings and limits, study-wide: Fresh T-cell production supplied most of the T-cell counts and diversity seen one year after transplant. About two months after transplant, alpha-beta T cells reportedly came from several hundred expanded graft clones. Some patients owed their high day-60 TCRbeta diversity to surviving recipient T cells and thymic progenitors.

Germline CDR1 reads DFQATT; CDR2 reads SNEGSKA (reference sequence). V dropped 6 bases and J dropped 1 base, with 18 bases sitting between them. This CDR3 contains 15 residues. The library targeted TCRbeta and was prepared with unique molecular identifiers. TCRdb recomputed calls from the PCR reads with MiXCR, one row per CDR3 protein. The sample lists approximately 300,000 distinct CDR3 sequences; about 9.9% were seen once. The chain uses TRBV20-1 and TRBJ1-1; D is perhaps TRBD1 (5 bases). The source of this sequence is a male patient aged 2 to 10 who had a stem cell transplant for chronic granulomatous disease, so the T cells may come from the graft donor. This sample comprised peripheral blood, obtained 180 days after TCRalphabeta/CD19-depleted stem cell transplant. The CDR3: CSASGTLMGNTEAFF. Here the CDR3 DNA reads TGCAGTGCCTCCGGGACCCTTATGGGGAACACTGAAGCTTTCTTT.